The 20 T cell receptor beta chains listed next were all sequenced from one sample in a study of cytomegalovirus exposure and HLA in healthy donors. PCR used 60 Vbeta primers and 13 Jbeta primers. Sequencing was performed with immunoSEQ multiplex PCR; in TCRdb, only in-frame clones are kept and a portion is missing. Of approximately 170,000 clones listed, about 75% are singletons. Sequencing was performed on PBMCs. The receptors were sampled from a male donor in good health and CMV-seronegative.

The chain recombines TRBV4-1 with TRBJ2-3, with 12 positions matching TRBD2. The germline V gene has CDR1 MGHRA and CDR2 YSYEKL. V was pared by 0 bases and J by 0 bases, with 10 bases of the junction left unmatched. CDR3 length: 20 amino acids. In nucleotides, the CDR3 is TGCGCCAGCAGCCAAGATTGGGAGACTAGCGGGGGCCCAAGCACAGATACGCAGTATTTT. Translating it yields CASSQDWETSGGPSTDTQYF.

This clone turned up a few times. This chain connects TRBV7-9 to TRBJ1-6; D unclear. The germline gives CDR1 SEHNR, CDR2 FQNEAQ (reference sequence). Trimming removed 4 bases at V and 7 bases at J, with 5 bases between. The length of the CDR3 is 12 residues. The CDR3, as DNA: TGTGCCAGCAGCTCTCAGAATTCACCCCTCCACTTT. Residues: CASSSQNSPLHF.

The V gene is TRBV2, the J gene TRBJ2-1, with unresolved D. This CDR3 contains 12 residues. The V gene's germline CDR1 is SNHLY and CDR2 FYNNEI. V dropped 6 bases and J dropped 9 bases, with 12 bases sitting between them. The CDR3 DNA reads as TGTGCCAGCAGCCTCCGGGTCGGTGAGCAGTTCTTC. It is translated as CASSLRVGEQFF.

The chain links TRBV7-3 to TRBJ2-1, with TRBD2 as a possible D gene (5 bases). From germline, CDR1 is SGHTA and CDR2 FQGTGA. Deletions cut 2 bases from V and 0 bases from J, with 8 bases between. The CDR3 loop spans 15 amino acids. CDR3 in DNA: TGTGCCAGCAGCTTAGTAGGGAGCTCCTACAATGAGCAGTTCTTC. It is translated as CASSLVGSSYNEQFF.

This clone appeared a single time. CDR3 amino acids: CASSLMGKTSGSSDTQYF. CDR3 DNA sequence: TGTGCCAGCAGCTTGATGGGAAAGACTAGCGGGAGTTCAGATACGCAGTATTTT. V usage is TRBV5-4 and J usage is TRBJ2-3, with 12 bases that match TRBD2. The length of the CDR3 is 18 residues. Germline V gives CDR1 SGHNT, CDR2 YYREEE (reference sequence). With 1 base clipped from V and 4 bases from J, the junction kept 10 bases outside the gene matches. Full variable domain (outside the CDR3, taken from reference TRBV5-4 and TRBJ2-3): ETGVTQSPTHLIKTRGQQVTLRCSSQSGHNTVSWYQQALGQGPQFIFQYYREEENGRGNFPPRFSGLQFPNYSSELNVNALELDDSALYLCASSLMGKTSGSSDTQYFGPGTRLTVL.

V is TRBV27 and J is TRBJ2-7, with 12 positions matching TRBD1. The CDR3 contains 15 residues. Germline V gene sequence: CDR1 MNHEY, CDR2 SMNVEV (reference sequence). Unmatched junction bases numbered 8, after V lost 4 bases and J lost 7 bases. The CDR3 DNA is TGTGCCAGCAGTTCGGGACAGGGGGCGCGTGGTGAGCAGTACTTC. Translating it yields CASSSGQGARGEQYF.

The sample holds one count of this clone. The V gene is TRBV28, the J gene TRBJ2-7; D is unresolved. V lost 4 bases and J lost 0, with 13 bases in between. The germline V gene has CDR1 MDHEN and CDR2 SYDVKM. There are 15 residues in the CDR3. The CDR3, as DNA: TGTGCCAGCAGTTCCCCTACCGCGAGCTCCTACGAGCAGTACTTC. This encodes CASSSPTASSYEQYF.

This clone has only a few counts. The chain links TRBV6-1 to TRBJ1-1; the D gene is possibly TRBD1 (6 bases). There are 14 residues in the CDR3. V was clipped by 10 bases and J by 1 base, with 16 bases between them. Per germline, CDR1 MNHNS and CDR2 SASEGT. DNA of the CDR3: TGTGCCACCTTACAGGGTATGACGAACACTGAAGCTTTCTTT. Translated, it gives CATLQGMTNTEAFF.

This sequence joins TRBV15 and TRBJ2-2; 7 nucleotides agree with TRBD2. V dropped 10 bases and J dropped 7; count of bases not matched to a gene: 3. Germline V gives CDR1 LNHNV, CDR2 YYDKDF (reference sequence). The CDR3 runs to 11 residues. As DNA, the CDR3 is TGTGCCATCTTAGCGGGCGGGGAGCTGTTTTTT. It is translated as CAILAGGELFF.

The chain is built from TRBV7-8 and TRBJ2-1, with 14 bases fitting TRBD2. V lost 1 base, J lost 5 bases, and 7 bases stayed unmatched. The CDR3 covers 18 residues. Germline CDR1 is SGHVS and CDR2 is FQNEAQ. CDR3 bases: TGTGCCAGCAGCTTAGATGGTGTGGGACTAGCGGGGGACAATGAGCAGTTCTTC. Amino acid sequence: CASSLDGVGLAGDNEQFF.

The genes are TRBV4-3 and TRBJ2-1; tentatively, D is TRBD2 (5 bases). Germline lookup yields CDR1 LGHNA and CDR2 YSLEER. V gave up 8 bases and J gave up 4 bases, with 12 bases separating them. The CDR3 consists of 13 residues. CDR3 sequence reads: CASPARGYNEQFF. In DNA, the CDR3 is TGCGCCAGCCCGGCGAGAGGGTACAATGAGCAGTTCTTC.

CDR3 sequence (DNA): TGTGCCAGCAGCCGCCGGGAAAAAGAGACCCAGTACTTC. It yields the protein CASSRREKETQYF. The chain links TRBV5-4 to TRBJ2-5, with a possible D match to TRBD2 (5 bases). The CDR3 runs to 13 residues. V lost 4 bases, J lost 3 bases, and 10 bases lay in between. Germline CDR1 SGHNT, CDR2 YYREEE (reference sequence).

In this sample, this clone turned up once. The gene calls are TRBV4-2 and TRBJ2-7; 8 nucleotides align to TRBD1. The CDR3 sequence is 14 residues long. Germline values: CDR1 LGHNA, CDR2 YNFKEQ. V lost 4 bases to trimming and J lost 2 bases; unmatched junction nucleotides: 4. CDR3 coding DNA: TGTGCCAGCAGCCCAAGGGGACAGGCCTACGAGCAGTACTTC. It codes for CASSPRGQAYEQYF.

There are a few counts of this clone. The CDR3 DNA reads as TGTGCCAGTAGTATACCGGGACAGGGTCCCCTCGAGCAGTACTTC. Its translation is CASSIPGQGPLEQYF. This rearrangement joins TRBV19 to TRBJ2-7, with 9 positions matching TRBD1. J was trimmed by 6 bases and V by 2 bases; bases with no gene match: 8. The CDR3 is made up of 15 amino acids. Germline assignment: CDR1 LNHDA and CDR2 SQIVND (reference sequence).

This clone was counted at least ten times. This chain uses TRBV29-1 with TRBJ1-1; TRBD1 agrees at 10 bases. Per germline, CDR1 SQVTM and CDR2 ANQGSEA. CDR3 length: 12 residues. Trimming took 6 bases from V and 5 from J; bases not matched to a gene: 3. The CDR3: CSVGTGETEAFF. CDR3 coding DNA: TGCAGCGTGGGGACAGGGGAAACTGAAGCTTTCTTT.

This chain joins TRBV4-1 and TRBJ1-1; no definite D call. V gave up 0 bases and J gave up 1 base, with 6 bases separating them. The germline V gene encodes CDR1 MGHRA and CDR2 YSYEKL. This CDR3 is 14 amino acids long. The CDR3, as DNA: TGCGCCAGCAGCCAAGACCCCAGGAACACTGAAGCTTTCTTT. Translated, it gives CASSQDPRNTEAFF.

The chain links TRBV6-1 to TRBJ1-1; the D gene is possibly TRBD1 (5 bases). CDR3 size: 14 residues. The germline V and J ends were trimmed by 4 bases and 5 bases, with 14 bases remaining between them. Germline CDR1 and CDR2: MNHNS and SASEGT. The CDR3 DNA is TGTGCCAGCAGTGTTTCGGGGGGTGGGACTGAAGCTTTCTTT. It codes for CASSVSGGGTEAFF.

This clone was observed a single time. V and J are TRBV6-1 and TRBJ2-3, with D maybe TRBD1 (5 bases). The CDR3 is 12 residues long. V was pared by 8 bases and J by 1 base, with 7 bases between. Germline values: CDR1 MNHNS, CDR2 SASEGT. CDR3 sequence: CASQTGTDTQYF. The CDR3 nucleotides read TGTGCCAGCCAGACAGGCACAGATACGCAGTATTTT.

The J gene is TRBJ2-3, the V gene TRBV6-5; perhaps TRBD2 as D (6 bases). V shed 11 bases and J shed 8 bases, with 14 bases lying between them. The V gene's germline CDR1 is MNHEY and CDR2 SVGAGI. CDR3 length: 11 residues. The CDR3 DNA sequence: TGTGCCGCGTCCCTGGGGGGTACGCAGTATTTT. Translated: CAASLGGTQYF.

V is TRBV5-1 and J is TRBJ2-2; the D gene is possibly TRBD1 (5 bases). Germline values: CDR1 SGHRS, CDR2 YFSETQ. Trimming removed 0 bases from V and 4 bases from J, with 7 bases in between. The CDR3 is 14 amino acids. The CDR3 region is CASSLDRSTGELFF. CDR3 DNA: TGCGCCAGCAGCTTGGACAGGTCCACCGGGGAGCTGTTTTTT.